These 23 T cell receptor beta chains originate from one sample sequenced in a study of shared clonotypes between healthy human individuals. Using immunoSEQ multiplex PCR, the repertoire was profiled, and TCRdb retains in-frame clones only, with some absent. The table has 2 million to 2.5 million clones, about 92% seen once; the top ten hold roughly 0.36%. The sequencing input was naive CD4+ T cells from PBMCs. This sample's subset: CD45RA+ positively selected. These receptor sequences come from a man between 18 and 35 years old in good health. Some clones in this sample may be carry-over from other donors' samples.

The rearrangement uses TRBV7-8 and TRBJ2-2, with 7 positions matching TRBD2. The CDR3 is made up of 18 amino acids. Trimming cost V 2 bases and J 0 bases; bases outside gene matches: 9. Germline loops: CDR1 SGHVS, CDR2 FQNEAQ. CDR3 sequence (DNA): TGTGCCAGCAGCTTACGAGCTTTAGCGGGTCCGAACACCGGGGAGCTGTTTTTT. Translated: CASSLRALAGPNTGELFF. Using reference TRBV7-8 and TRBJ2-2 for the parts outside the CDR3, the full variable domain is GAGVSQSPRYKVAKRGQDVALRCDPISGHVSLFWYQQALGQGPEFLTYFQNEAQLDKSGLPSDRFFAERPEGSVSTLKIQRTQQEDSAVYLCASSLRALAGPNTGELFFGEGSRLTVL.

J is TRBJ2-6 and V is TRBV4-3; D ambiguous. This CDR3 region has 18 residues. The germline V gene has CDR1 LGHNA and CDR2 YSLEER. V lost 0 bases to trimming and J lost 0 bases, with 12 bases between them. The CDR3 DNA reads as TGCGCCAGCAGCCAAGATCATGGGCCCAACTCTGGGGCCAACGTCCTGACTTTC. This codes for CASSQDHGPNSGANVLTF.

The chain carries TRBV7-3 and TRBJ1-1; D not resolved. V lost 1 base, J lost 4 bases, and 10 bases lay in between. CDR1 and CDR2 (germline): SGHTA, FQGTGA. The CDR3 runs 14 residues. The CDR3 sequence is CASSLRAAVTEAFF. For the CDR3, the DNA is TGTGCCAGCAGCTTAAGGGCAGCGGTCACTGAAGCTTTCTTT.

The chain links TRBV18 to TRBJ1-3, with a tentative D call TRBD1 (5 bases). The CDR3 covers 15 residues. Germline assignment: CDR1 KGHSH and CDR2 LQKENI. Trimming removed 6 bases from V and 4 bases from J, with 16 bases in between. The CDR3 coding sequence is TGTGCCAGCTCGTCCCACCAGGGAGCAGGAAACACCATATATTTT. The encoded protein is CASSSHQGAGNTIYF. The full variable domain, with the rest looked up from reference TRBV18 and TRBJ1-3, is NAGVMQNPRHLVRRRGQEARLRCSPMKGHSHVYWYRQLPEEGLKFMVYLQKENIIDESGMPKERFSAEFPKEGPSILRIQQVVRGDSAAYFCASSSHQGAGNTIYFGEGSWLTVV.

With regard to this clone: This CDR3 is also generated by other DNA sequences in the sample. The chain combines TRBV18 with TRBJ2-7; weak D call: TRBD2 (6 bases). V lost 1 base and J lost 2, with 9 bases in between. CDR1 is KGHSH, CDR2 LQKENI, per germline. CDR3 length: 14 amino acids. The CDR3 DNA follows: TGTGCCAGCTCACCACAACGGGGGACCTACGAGCAGTACTTC. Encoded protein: CASSPQRGTYEQYF. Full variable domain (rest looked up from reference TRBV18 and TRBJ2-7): NAGVMQNPRHLVRRRGQEARLRCSPMKGHSHVYWYRQLPEEGLKFMVYLQKENIIDESGMPKERFSAEFPKEGPSILRIQQVVRGDSAAYFCASSPQRGTYEQYFGPGTRLTVT.

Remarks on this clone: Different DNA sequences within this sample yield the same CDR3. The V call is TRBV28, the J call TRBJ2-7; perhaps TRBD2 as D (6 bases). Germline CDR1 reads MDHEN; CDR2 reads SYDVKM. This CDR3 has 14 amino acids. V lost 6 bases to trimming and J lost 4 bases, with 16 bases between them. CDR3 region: CASSLGGGFYEQYF. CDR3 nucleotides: TGTGCCAGCAGCCTGGGGGGAGGTTTTTACGAGCAGTACTTC.

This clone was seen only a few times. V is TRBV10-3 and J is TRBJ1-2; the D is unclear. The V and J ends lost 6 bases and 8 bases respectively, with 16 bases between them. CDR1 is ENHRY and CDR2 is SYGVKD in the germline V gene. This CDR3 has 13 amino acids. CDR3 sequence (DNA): TGTGCCATCAGAGTCGGACCTAACCAGGGCTACACCTTC. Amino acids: CAIRVGPNQGYTF.

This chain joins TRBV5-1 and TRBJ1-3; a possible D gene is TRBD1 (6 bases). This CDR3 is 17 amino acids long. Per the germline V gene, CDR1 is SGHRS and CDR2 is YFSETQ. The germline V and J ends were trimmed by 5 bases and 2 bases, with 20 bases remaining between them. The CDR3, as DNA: TGCGCCAGCAGTCCACAGCCGGGGGCACGAGCTGGAAACACCATATATTTT. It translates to CASSPQPGARAGNTIYF.

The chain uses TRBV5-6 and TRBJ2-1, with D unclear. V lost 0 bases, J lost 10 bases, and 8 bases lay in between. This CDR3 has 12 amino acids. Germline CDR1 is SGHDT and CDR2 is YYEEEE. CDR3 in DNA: TGTGCCAGCAGCTTGGTGCCTAAAGAGCAGTTCTTC. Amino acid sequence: CASSLVPKEQFF.

CDR3 in amino acids: CASKGLGSSNEKLFF. The DNA for the CDR3 is TGTGCCAGCAAGGGTCTGGGGAGCTCTAATGAAAAACTGTTTTTT. This chain joins TRBV6-1 and TRBJ1-4; D uncertain. Trimming stripped 7 bases from V and 3 bases from J, with 15 bases between. CDR3 size: 15 residues. Germline V gene data show CDR1 as MNHNS and CDR2 as SASEGT.

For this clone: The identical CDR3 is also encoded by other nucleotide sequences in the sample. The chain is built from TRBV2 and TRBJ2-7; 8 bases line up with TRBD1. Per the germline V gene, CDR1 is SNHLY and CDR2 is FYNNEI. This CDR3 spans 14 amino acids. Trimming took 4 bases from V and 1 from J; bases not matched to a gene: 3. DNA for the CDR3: TGTGCCAGCAGTGGAGGACAGGGTTCCTACGAGCAGTACTTC. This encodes CASSGGQGSYEQYF.

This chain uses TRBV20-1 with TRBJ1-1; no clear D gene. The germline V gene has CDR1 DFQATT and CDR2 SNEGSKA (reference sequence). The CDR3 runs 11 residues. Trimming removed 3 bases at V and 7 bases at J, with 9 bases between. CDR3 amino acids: CSARWTVEAFF. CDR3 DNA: TGCAGTGCTAGGTGGACGGTTGAAGCTTTCTTT.

In DNA, the CDR3 is TGTGCCAGCAGTGGACAGGGGACGGGAGCGGGGGCCGGGGAGCTGTTTTTT. This sequence encodes CASSGQGTGAGAGELFF. This sequence joins TRBV6-1 and TRBJ2-2; D is perhaps TRBD1 or TRBD2 (8 bases each). The germline gives CDR1 MNHNS, CDR2 SASEGT. The CDR3 has 17 residues. V was trimmed by 4 bases and J by 6 bases, leaving 21 bases between them.

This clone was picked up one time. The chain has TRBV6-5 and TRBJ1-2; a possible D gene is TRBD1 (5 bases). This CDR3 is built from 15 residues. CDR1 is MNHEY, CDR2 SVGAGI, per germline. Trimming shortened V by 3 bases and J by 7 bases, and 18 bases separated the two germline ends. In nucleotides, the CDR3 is TGTGCCAGCAGTTATCTTACGGGCAGGGCGGGTGGCTACACCTTC. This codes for CASSYLTGRAGGYTF.

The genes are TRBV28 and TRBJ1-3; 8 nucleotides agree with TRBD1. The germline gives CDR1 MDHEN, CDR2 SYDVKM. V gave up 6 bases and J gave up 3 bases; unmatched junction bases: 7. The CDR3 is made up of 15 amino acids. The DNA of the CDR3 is TGTGCCAGCAGCCCAGGGGGCATGTATGGAAACACCATATATTTT. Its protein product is CASSPGGMYGNTIYF. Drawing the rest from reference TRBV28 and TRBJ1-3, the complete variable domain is DVKVTQSSRYLVKRTGEKVFLECVQDMDHENMFWYRQDPGLGLRLIYFSYDVKMKEKGDIPEGYSVSREKKERFSLILESASTNQTSMYLCASSPGGMYGNTIYFGEGSWLTVV.

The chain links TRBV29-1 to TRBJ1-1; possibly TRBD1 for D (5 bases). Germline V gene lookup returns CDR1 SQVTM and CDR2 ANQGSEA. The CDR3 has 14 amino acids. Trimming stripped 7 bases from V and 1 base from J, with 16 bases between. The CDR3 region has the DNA TGCAGCGCAATGGGACCGACTTCGAACACTGAAGCTTTCTTT. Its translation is CSAMGPTSNTEAFF.

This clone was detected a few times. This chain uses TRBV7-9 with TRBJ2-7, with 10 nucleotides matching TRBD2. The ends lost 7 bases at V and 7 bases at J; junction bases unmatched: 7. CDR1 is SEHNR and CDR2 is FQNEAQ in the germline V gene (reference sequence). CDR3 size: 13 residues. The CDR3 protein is CASTGTSAGEQYF. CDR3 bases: TGTGCCAGCACGGGGACTAGCGCTGGAGAGCAGTACTTC.

DNA for the CDR3: TGTGCCAGTAGTTCAAACAGGGTTCGGGGCGGGGAGCTGTTTTTT. Protein: CASSSNRVRGGELFF. The chain couples TRBV19 to TRBJ2-2, with TRBD1 as a possible D gene (6 bases). V was clipped by 5 bases and J by 7 bases, with 17 bases between them. CDR1 and CDR2 from the germline V gene are LNHDA and SQIVND (reference sequence). The CDR3 loop spans 15 amino acids.

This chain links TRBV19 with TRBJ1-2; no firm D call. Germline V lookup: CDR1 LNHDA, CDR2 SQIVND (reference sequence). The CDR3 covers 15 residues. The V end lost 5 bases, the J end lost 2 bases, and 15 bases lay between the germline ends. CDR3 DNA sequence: TGTGCCAGTAGTCCACTCGGAGGCCGCAACTATGGCTACACCTTC. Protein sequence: CASSPLGGRNYGYTF.

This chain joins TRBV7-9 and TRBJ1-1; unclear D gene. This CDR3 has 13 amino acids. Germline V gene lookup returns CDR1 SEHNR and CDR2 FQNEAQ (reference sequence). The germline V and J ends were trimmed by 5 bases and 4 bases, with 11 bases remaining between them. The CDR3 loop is CASSQGGGTEAFF. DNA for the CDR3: TGTGCCAGCAGCCAAGGAGGTGGCACTGAAGCTTTCTTT. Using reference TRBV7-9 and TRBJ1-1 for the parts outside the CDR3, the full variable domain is DTGVSQNPRHKITKRGQNVTFRCDPISEHNRLYWYRQTLGQGPEFLTYFQNEAQLEKSRLLSDRFSAERPKGSFSTLEIQRTEQGDSAMYLCASSQGGGTEAFFGQGTRLTVV.

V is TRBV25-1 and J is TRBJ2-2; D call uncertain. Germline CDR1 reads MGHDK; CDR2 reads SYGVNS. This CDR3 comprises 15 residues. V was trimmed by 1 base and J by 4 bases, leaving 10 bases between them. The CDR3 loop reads CASSELKSVTGELFF. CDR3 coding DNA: TGTGCCAGCAGTGAATTGAAGTCGGTCACCGGGGAGCTGTTTTTT.

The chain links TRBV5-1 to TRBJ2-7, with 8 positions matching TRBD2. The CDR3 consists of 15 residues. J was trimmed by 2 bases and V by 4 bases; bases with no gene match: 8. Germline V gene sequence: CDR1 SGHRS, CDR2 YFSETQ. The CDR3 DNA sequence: TGCGCCAGCAGCATAGGACTAGCAGGTACCTACGAGCAGTACTTC. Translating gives CASSIGLAGTYEQYF.

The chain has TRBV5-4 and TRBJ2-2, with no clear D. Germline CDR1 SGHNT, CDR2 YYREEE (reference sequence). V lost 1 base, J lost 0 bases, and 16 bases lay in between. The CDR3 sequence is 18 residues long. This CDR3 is CASSLSGVRGANTGELFF. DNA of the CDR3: TGTGCCAGCAGCTTGAGTGGGGTCAGAGGCGCGAACACCGGGGAGCTGTTTTTT.